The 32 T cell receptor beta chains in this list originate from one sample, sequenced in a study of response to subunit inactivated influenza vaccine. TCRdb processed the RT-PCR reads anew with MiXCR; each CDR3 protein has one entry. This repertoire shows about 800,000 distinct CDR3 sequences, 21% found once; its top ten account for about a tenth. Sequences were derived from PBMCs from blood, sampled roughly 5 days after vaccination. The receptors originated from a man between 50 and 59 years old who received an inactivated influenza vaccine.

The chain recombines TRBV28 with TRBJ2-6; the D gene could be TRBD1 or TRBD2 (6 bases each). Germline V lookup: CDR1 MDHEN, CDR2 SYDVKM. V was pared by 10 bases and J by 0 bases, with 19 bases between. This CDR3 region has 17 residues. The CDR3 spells CAIMRGASSSGANVLTF. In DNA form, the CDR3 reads TGTGCCATAATGAGGGGGGCGTCGAGCTCTGGGGCCAACGTCCTGACTTTC. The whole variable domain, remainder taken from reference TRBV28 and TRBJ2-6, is DVKVTQSSRYLVKRTGEKVFLECVQDMDHENMFWYRQDPGLGLRLIYFSYDVKMKEKGDIPEGYSVSREKKERFSLILESASTNQTSMYLCAIMRGASSSGANVLTFGAGSRLTVL.

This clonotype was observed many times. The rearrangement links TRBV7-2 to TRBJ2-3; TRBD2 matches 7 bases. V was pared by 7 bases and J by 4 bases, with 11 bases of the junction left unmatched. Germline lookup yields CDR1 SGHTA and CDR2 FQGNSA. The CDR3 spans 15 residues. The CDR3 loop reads CASTQLGEGSDTQYF. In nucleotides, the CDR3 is TGTGCCAGCACACAATTAGGGGAGGGGTCAGATACGCAGTATTTT.

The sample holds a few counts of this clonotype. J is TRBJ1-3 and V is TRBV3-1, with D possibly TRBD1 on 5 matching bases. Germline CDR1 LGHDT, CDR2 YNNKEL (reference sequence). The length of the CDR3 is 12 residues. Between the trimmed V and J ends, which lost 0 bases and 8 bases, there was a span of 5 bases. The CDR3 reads CASSQEGDTIYF. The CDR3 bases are TGTGCCAGCAGCCAAGAGGGGGACACCATATATTTT.

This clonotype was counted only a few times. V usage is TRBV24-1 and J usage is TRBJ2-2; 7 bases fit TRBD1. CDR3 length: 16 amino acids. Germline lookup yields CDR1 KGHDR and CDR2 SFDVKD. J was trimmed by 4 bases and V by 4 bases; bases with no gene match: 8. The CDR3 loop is CATSDTDRVRTGELFF. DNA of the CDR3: TGTGCCACCAGTGACACCGACAGGGTTCGCACCGGGGAGCTGTTTTTT.

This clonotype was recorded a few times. The CDR3 DNA follows: TGTGCCAGTTCGCGCCAGGGACTCCGCGGGTACTTC. Its translation is CASSRQGLRGYF. This chain connects TRBV28 to TRBJ2-7, with D perhaps TRBD2 (6 bases). Germline CDR1 reads MDHEN; CDR2 reads SYDVKM. V lost 9 bases to trimming and J lost 12 bases, with 21 bases between them. This CDR3 has 12 residues.

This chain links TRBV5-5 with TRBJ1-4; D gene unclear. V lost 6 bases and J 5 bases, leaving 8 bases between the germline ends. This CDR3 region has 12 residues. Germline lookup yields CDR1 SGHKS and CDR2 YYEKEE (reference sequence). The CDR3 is CASTPPNEKLFF. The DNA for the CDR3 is TGTGCCAGCACCCCCCCGAATGAAAAACTGTTTTTT. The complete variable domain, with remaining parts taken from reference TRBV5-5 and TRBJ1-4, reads DAGVTQSPTHLIKTRGQQVTLRCSPISGHKSVSWYQQVLGQGPQFIFQYYEKEERGRGNFPDRFSARQFPNYSSELNVNALLLGDSALYLCASTPPNEKLFFGSGTQLSVL.

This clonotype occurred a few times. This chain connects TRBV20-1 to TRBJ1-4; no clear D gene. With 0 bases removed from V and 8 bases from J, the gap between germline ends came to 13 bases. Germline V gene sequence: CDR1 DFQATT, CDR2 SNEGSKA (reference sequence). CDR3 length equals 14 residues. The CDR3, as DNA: TGCAGTGCTAGAGATGGTGGAGTAGGGGAAAAACTGTTTTTT. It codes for CSARDGGVGEKLFF.

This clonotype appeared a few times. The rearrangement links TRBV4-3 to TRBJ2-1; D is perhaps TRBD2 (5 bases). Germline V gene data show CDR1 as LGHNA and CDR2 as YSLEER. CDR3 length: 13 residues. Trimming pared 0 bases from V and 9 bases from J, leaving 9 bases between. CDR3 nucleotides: TGCGCCAGCAGCCAAGATGAGCGGACTGAGCAGTTCTTC. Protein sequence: CASSQDERTEQFF.

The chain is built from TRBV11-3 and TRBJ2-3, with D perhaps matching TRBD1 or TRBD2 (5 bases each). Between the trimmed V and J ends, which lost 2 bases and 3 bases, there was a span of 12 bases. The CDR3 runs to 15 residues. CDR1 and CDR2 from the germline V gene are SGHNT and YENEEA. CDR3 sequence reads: CASSLSGGMTDTQYF. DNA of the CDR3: TGTGCCAGCAGCTTATCTGGGGGAATGACAGATACGCAGTATTTT.

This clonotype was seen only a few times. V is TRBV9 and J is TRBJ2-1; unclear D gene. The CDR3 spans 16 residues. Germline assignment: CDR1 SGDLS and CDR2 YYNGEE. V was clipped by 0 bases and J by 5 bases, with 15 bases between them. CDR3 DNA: TGTGCCAGCAGCGTAGAGGGTCGCGTATATGACAATGAGCAGTTCTTC. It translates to CASSVEGRVYDNEQFF.

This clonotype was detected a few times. CDR3 in DNA: TGCAGCGTCGTGGTGTTTGGCCGACCCTACGAGCAGTACTTC. Translated: CSVVVFGRPYEQYF. This chain uses TRBV29-1 with TRBJ2-7; D gene uncertain. V lost 6 bases and J lost 2, with 17 bases in between. The CDR3 consists of 14 residues. Germline assignment: CDR1 SQVTM and CDR2 ANQGSEA.

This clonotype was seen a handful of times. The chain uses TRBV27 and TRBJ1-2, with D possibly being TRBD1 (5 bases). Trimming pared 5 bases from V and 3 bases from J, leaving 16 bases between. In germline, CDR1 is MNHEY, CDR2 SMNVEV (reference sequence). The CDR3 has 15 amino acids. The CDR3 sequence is CASSPSGGVYYGYTF. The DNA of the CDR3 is TGTGCCAGCAGTCCCAGTGGGGGGGTCTACTATGGCTACACCTTC.

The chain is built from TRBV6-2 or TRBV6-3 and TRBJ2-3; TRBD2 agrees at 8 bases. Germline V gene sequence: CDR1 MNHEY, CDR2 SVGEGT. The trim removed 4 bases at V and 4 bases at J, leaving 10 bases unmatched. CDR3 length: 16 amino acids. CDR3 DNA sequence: TGTGCCAGCAGTTCCTACGGACTAGCCGGGGCAGATACGCAGTATTTT. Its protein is CASSSYGLAGADTQYF.

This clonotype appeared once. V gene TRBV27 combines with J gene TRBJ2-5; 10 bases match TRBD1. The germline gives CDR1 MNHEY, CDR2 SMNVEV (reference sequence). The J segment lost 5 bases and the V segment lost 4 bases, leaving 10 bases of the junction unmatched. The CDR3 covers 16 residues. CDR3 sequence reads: CASSSLRDRGRETQYF. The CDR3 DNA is TGTGCCAGCAGTTCTCTCCGGGACAGGGGAAGGGAGACCCAGTACTTC.

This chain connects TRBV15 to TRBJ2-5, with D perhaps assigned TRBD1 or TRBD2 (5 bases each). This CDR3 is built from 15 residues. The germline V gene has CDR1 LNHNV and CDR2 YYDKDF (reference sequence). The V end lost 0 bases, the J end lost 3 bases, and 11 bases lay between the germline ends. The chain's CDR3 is CATSRERGTEETQYF. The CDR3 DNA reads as TGTGCCACCAGCAGAGAGAGGGGCACAGAAGAGACCCAGTACTTC.

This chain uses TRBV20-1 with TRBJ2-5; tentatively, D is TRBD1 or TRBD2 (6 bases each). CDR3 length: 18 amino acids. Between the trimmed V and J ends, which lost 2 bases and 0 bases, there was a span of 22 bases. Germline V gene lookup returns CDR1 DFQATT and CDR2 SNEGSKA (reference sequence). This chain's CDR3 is CSARRGDGSLSYQETQYF. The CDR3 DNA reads TGCAGTGCTAGAAGGGGGGACGGATCACTCTCGTACCAAGAGACCCAGTACTTC.

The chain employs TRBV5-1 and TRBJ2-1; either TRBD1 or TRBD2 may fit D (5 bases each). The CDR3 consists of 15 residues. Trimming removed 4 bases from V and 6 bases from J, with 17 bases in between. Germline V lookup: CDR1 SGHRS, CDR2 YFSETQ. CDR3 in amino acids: CASSPAPGRANEQFF. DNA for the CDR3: TGCGCCAGCAGCCCTGCACCGGGACGGGCCAATGAGCAGTTCTTC.

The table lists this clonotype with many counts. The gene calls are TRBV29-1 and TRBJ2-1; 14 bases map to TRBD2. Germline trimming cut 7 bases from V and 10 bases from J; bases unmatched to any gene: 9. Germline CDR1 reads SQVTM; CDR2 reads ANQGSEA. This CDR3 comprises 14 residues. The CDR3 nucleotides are TGCAGCGCCTGGGTGGGACTAGCGGGAGAAGAGCAGTTCTTC. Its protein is CSAWVGLAGEEQFF.

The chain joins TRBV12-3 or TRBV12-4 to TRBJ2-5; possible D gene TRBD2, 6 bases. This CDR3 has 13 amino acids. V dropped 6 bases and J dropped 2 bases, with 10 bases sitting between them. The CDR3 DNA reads TGTGCCAGCAGACGGGACTTTCAAGAGACCCAGTACTTC. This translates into CASRRDFQETQYF.

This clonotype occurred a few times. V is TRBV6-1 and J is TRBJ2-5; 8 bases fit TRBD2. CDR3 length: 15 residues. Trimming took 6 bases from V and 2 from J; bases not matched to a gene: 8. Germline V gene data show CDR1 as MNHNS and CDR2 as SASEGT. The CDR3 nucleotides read TGTGCCAGCAGCAAGGCTCGGGGGGGGCAAGAGACCCAGTACTTC. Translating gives CASSKARGGQETQYF.

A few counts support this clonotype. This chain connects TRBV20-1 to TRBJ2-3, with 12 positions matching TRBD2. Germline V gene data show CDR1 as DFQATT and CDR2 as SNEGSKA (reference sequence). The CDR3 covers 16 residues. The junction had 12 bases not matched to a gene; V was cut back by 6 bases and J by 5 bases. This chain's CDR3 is CSAPSSGRGVRDTQYF. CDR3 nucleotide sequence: TGCAGTGCCCCGTCTAGCGGGAGGGGGGTTCGAGATACGCAGTATTTT.

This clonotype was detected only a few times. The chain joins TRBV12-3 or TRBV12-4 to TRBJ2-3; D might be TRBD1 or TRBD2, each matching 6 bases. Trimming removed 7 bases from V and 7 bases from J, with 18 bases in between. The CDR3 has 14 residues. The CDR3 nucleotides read TGTGCCAGCAACGCCGGGGGCCTGAAGAATACGCAGTATTTT. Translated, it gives CASNAGGLKNTQYF.

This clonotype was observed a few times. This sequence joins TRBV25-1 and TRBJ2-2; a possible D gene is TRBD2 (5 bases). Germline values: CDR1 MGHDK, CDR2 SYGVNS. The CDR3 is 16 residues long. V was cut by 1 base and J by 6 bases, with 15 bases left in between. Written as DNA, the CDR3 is TGTGCCAGCAGTGAATCCCCCACCCCGGGGTCCGGGGAGCTGTTTTTT. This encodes CASSESPTPGSGELFF.

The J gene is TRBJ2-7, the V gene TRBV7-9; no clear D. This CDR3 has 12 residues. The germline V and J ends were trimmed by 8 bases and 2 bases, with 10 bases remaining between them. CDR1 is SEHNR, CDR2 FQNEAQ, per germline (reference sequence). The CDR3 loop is CASGKAPYEQYF. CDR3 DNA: TGTGCCAGCGGAAAAGCCCCCTACGAGCAGTACTTC.

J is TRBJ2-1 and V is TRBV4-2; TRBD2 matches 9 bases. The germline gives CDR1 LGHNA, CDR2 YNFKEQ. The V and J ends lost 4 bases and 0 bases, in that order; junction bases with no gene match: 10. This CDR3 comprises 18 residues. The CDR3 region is CASSPFLAGPSSYNEQFF. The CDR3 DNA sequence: TGTGCCAGCAGCCCCTTCCTAGCGGGACCAAGCTCCTACAATGAGCAGTTCTTC.

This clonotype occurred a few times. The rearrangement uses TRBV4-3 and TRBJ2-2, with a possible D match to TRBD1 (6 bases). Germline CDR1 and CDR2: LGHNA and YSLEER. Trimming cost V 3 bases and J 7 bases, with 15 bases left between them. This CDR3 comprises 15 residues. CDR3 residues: CASSHSYTGNGELFF. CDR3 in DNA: TGCGCCAGCAGCCACTCGTATACAGGGAACGGGGAGCTGTTTTTT.

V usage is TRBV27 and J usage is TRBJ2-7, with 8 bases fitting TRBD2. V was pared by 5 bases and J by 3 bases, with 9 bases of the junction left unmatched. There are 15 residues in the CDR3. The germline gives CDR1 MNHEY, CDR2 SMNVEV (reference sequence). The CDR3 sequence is CASSRPGLAFYEQYF. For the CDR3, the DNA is TGTGCCAGCAGTCGACCCGGACTAGCTTTCTACGAGCAGTACTTC.

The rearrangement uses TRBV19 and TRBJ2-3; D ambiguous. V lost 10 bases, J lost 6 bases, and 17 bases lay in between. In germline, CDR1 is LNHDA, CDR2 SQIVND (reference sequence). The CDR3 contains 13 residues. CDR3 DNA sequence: TGTGCCACCCTCGAGGAACCCACCGATACGCAGTATTTT. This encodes CATLEEPTDTQYF. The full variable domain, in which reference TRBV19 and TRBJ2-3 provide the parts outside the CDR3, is DGGITQSPKYLFRKEGQNVTLSCEQNLNHDAMYWYRQDPGQGLRLIYYSQIVNDFQKGDIAEGYSVSREKKESFPLTVTSAQKNPTAFYLCATLEEPTDTQYFGPGTRLTVL.

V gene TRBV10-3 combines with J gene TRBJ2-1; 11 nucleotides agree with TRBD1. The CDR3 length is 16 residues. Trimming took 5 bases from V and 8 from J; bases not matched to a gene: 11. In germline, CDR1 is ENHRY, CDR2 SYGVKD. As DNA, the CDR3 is TGTGCCATCAGTCAATTAGGGACAGGGGGTAGCGATGAGCAGTTCTTC. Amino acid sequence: CAISQLGTGGSDEQFF.

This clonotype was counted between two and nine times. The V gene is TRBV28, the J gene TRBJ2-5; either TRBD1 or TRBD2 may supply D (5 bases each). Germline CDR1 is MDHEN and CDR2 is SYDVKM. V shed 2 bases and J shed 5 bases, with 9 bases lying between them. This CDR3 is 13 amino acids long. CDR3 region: CASSLGGFETQYF. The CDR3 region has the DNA TGTGCCAGCAGTTTAGGGGGATTCGAGACCCAGTACTTC.

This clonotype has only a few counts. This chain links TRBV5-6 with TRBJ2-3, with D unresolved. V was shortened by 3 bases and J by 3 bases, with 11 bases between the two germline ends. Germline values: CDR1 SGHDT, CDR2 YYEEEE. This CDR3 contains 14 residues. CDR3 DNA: TGTGCCAGCAGCTCTCTAATAAGGACAGATACGCAGTATTTT. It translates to CASSSLIRTDTQYF.

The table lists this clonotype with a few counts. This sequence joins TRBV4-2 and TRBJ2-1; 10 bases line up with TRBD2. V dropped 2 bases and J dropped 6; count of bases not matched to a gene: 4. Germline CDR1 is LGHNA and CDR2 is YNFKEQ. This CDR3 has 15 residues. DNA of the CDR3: TGTGCCAGCAGCCAATCTAGCGGGAGTCTCAATGAGCAGTTCTTC. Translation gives CASSQSSGSLNEQFF.